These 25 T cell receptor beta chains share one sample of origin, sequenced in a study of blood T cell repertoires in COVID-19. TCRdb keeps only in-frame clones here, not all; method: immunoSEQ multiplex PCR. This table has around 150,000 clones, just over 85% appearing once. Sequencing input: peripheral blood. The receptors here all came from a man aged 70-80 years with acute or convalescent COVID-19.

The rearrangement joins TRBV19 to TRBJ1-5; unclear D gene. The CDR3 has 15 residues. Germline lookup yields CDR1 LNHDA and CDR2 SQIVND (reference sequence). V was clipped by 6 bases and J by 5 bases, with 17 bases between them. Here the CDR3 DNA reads TGTGCCAGTAGCCTCGGACTAGCTGCCCATCAGCCCCAGCATTTT. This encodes CASSLGLAAHQPQHF.

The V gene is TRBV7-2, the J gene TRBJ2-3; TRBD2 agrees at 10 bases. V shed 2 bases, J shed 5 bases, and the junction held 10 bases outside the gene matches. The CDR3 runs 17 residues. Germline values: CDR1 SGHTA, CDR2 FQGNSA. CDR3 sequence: CASSLFLAGEGGDTQYF. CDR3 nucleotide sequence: TGTGCCAGCAGCTTATTCCTAGCGGGAGAAGGAGGAGATACGCAGTATTTT.

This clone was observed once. In DNA form, the CDR3 reads TGTGTAATTGGAGTGAACTATGGCTACACCTTC. Amino acid sequence: CVIGVNYGYTF. The V and J genes are TRBV9 and TRBJ1-2; D is undetermined. The germline CDR1 and CDR2 sequences are SGDLS and YYNGEE. The CDR3 spans 11 residues.

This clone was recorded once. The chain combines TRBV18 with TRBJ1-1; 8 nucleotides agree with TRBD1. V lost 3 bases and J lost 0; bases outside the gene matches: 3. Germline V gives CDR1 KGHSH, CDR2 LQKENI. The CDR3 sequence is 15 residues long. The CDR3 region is CASSPLTGVNTEAFF. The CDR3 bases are TGTGCCAGCTCACCTTTGACAGGGGTGAACACTGAAGCTTTCTTT.

CDR3 in amino acids: CASSIEHRDGRGYTF. In nucleotides, the CDR3 is TGTGCCAGTAGTATAGAACACAGGGACGGTCGTGGCTACACCTTC. V is TRBV19 and J is TRBJ1-2; D is perhaps TRBD1 (6 bases). This CDR3 contains 15 residues. The germline gives CDR1 LNHDA, CDR2 SQIVND (reference sequence). The V and J ends lost 0 bases and 7 bases respectively, with 15 bases between them.

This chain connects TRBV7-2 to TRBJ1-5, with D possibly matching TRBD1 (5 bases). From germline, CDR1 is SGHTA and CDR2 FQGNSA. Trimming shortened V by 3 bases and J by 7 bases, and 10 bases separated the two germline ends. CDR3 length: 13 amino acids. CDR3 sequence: CASSLGSGQPQHF. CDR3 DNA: TGTGCCAGCAGCTTGGGGTCAGGGCAGCCCCAGCATTTT.

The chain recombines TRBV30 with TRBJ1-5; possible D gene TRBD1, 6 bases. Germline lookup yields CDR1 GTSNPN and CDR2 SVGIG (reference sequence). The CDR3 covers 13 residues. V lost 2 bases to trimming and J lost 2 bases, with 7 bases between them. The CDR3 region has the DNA TGTGCCTGGAGTACAGGGCGCAATCAGCCCCAGCATTTT. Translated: CAWSTGRNQPQHF.

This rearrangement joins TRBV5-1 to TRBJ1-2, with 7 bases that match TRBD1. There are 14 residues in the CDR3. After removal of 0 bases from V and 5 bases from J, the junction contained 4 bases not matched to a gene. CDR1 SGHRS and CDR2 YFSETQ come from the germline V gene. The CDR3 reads CASSLEGATYGYTF. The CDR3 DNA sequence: TGCGCCAGCAGCTTGGAGGGGGCTACATATGGCTACACCTTC.

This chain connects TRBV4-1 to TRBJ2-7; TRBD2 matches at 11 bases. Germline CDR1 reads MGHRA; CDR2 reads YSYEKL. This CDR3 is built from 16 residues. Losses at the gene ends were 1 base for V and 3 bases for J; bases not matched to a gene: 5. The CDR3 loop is CASSQGGLADYYEQYF. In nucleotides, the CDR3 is TGCGCCAGCAGCCAAGGGGGACTAGCGGATTACTACGAGCAGTACTTC.

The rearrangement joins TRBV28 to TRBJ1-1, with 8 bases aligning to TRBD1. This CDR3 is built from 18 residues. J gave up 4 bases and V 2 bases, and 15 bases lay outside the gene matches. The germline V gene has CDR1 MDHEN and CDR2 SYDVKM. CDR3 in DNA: TGTGCCAGCAGTTTACCCAGCCCCGGGACAGGCTCGAGCACTGAAGCTTTCTTT. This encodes CASSLPSPGTGSSTEAFF.

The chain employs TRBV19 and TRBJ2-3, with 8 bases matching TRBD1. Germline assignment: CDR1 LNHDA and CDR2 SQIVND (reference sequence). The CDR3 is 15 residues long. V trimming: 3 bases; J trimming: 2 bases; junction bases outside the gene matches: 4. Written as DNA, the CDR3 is TGTGCCAGTAGTATTAACAGGGGGTTCACAGATACGCAGTATTTT. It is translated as CASSINRGFTDTQYF.

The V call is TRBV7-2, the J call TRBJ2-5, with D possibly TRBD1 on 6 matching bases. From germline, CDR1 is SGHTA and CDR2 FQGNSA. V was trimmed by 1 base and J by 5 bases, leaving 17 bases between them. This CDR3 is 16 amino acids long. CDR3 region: CASSLGGQGIRETQYF. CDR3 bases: TGTGCCAGCAGCTTAGGGGGGCAGGGGATACGGGAGACCCAGTACTTC.

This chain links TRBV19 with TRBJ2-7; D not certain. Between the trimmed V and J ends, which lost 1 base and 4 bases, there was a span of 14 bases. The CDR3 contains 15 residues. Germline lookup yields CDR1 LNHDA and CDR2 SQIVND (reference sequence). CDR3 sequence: CASSIATGALYEQYF. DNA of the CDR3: TGTGCCAGTAGTATAGCCACCGGAGCGCTTTACGAGCAGTACTTC.

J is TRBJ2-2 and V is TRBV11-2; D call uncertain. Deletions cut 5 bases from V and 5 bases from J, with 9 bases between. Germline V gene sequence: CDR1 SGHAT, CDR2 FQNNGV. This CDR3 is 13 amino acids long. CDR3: CASSRSGTGELFF. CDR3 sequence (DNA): TGTGCCAGCAGCCGGAGTGGTACCGGGGAGCTGTTTTTT.

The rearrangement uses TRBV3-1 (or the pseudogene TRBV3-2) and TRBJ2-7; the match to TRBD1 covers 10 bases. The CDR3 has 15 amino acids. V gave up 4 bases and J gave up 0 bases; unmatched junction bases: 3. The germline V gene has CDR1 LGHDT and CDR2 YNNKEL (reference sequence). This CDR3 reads CASSPTGGVSYEQYF. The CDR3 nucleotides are TGTGCCAGCAGCCCGACAGGGGGCGTCTCCTACGAGCAGTACTTC.

CDR3 region: CSLQSGTGADTQYF. DNA for the CDR3: TGCAGCTTACAATCCGGGACAGGGGCGGATACGCAGTATTTT. The chain recombines TRBV29-1 with TRBJ2-3; 10 bases fit TRBD1. This CDR3 spans 14 amino acids. Germline CDR1 is SQVTM and CDR2 is ANQGSEA. Trimming removed 8 bases from V and 6 bases from J; junction bases left unmatched: 11.

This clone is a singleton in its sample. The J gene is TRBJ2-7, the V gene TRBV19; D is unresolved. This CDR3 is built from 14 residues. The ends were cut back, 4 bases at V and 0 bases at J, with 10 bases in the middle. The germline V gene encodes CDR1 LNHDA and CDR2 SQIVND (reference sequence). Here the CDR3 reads CASSNQVSSYEQYF. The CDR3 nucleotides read TGTGCCAGTAGTAACCAGGTGAGCTCCTACGAGCAGTACTTC.

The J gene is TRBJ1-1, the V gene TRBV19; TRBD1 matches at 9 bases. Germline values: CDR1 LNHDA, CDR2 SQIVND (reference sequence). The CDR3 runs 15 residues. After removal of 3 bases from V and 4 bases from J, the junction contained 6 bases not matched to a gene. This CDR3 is CASSILTGGSTEAFF. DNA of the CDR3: TGTGCCAGTAGTATCCTGACAGGGGGTTCCACTGAAGCTTTCTTT.

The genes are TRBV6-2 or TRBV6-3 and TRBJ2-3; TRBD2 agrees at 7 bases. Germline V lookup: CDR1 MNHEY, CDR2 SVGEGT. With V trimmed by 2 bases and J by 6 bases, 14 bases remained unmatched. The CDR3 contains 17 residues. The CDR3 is CASSYDPPGRLSDTQYF. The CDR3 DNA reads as TGTGCCAGCAGTTACGACCCCCCCGGGAGGTTATCGGATACGCAGTATTTT.

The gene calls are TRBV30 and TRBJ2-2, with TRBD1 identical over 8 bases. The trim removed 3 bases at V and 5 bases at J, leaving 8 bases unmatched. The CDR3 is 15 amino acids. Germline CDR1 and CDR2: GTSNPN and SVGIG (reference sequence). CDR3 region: CAWRARDRSTGELFF. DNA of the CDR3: TGTGCCTGGAGGGCCCGGGACAGGTCAACCGGGGAGCTGTTTTTT.

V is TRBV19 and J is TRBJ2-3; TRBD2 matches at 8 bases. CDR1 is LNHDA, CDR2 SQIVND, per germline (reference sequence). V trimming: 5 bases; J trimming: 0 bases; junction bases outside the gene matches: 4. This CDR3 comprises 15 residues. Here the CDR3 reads CASSPLAASTDTQYF. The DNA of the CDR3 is TGTGCCAGTAGTCCACTAGCGGCTAGCACAGATACGCAGTATTTT.

CDR3 in DNA: TGTGCCAGCTCGGCAGGGGGCGCAAATGGGGGATACGAGCAGTACTTC. Protein: CASSAGGANGGYEQYF. The gene calls are TRBV6-6 and TRBJ2-7, with TRBD1 matching over 8 bases. V shed 8 bases and J 4 bases; nucleotides not matched to a gene: 16. CDR1 is MNHNY and CDR2 is SVGAGI in the germline V gene (reference sequence). The CDR3 is 16 amino acids.

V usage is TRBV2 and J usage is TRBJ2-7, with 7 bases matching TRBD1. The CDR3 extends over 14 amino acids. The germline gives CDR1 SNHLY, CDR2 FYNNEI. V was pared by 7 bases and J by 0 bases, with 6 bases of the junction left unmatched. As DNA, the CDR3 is TGTGCCAGCATGCTCCGGGACAGCTCCTACGAGCAGTACTTC. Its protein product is CASMLRDSSYEQYF.

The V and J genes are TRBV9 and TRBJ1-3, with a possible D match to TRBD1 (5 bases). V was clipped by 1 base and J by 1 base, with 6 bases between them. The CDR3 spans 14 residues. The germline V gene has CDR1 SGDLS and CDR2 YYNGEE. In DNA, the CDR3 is TGTGCCAGCAGCGTACAGGGATCTGGAAACACCATATATTTT. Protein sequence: CASSVQGSGNTIYF.

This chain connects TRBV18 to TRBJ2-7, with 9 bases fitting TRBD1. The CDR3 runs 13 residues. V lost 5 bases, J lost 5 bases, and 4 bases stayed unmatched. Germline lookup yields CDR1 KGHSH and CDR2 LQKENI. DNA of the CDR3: TGTGCCAGCTCAGGGACAGGGTTCAACGAGCAGTACTTC. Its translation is CASSGTGFNEQYF.